These T cell receptor beta chains were read from a single sample in a study of OX40 agonist ivuxolimab in advanced cancers. TCRdb's copy holds only in-frame clones and misses some; the assay was immunoSEQ multiplex PCR. The data contain roughly 61,000 clones, 75% to 90% of them singletons. Specimen: CD4+ or CD8+ T cells sorted from blood, collected in a trial of the OX40 agonist ivuxolimab. Receptor source: an adult with an advanced solid tumor such as melanoma, head and neck, liver or kidney cancer. Each CDR3 is given with its conserved first and last residue.

V gene | CDR3 protein
TRBV5-1 | CASSLVTTSTDTQYF
TRBV4-3 | CASSQDLESGGATQYF
TRBV7-2 | CASSLDRVGGYTF
TRBV27 | CASRLKRNTGELFF
TRBV5-1 | CASSLGAGFDEQYF
TRBV19 | CASSMADTQYF
TRBV29-1 | CSVEDRRGTSGKIYNEQFF
TRBV27 | CASSPPSNTQYF
TRBV9 | CASSAGLAGSDTQYF
TRBV7-2 | CASSPRGGGGAQETQYF
TRBV10-1 | CASSESVGLAGGSYNEQFF
TRBV5-4 | CASSLANRGRRTYEQYF
TRBV15 | CATSRESPASETQYF
TRBV27 | CASSLNTGELFF
TRBV5-1 | CASSLNGRGADTQYF
TRBV5-4 | CASSLNTYTGELFF
TRBV6-6 | CASSYSRGGGGNEQFF
TRBV5-1 | CASSLGWTDTDTQYF
TRBV4-3 | CASSQELRALNYGYTF
TRBV19 | CASNPGGTSNQPQHF
TRBV6-1 | CASKGTDGYYEQYF
TRBV2 | CASSDRLAVTDTQYF
TRBV5-1 | CASSPTTSGKYNEQFF
TRBV15 | CATSRDTGAGYTF
TRBV6-6 | CASSPHVDSGANVLTF